The following is a TCR beta chain sequence with its context. How the authors handled the data: Nucleated cell counts were estimated from reference gene primer amplification. The protocol was immunoSEQ multiplex PCR, while the TCRdb copy is restricted to in-frame clones and leaves out a portion. The DNA was the basis for D and trimming; V, J and clone size are from that table. The data show around 60,000 clones, 65% to 90% seen once. The CDR3 totals 15 residues. This specimen belongs to a study of blood T cell repertoires in COVID-19. The overall study: Some COVID-19 samples were acute and others convalescent; all came from the United States, Italy and Spain. PBMCs, B-cell-depleted T cells, or T cells were the source of the cDNA or gDNA that made up the material.

The sequencing input was peripheral blood. This receptor was taken from a man between 35 and 55 years old with acute or convalescent COVID-19. The gene calls are TRBV21-1 and TRBJ2-4; TRBD2 is taken as the D call from the table, unchecked against the DNA. TRBV21-1 corresponds to a pseudogene. The CDR3 region is CASHSGVTRENIQYF. In DNA form, the CDR3 reads TGTGCCAGTCATAGCGGGGTGACCCGGGAAAACATTCAGTACTTC.